The rows below give T cell receptor beta chains drawn from one sample of a study of identical twins. A single record per CDR3 protein comes from TCRdb applying MiXCR to the 5' RACE reads. Here the sample spans approximately 1.8 million distinct CDR3 sequences, roughly 35% being singletons. The sample consisted of cord blood. Every receptor here comes from a newborn girl in good health. Both conserved end residues are part of each CDR3. D genes are given only for firm matches. Not all rows give a size; the values are once, few, many and, for expanded clones, a class.

j_call v_call clone_size d_call cdr3_aa cdr3_nt
TRBJ2-7 TRBV20-1 few TRBD2 CSARETGGPYEQYF TGCAGTGCCAGAGAAACGGGGGGGCCGTACGAGCAGTACTTC
TRBJ2-5 TRBV4-1 once - CASSQALRDYRSYNEQYF TGCGCCAGCAGCCAAGCCCTAAGGGATTATCGGTCCTACAATGAGCAGTACTTC
TRBJ2-7 TRBV27 many TRBD1 CASSLGRGPYEQYF TGTGCCAGCAGTTTAGGCAGGGGGCCTTACGAGCAGTACTTC
TRBJ2-1 TRBV25-1 - TRBD1 CASSFRGLIYNEQFF TGTGCCAGCAGTTTCAGGGGGCTAATCTACAATGAGCAGTTCTTC
TRBJ1-2 TRBV6-1 once - CASSDEASTGRDGYGYTF TGTGCCAGCAGTGACGAGGCTTCAACTGGCAGGGACGGTTATGGCTACACCTTC
TRBJ1-6 TRBV7-9 many TRBD1 CASRSVGQGGSPLHF TGTGCCAGCAGGTCCGTTGGACAGGGAGGTTCACCCCTCCACTTT
TRBJ2-1 TRBV20-1 - TRBD2 CSAREYRGGYYNEQFF TGCAGTGCTAGAGAGTATCGCGGGGGGTACTACAATGAGCAGTTCTTC
TRBJ1-2 TRBV29-1 - TRBD1 CSVPQGAYGYTF TGCAGCGTTCCCCAGGGGGCCTATGGCTACACCTTC
TRBJ2-7 TRBV10-3 few - CAIGGWALEQYF TGTGCCATCGGAGGTTGGGCCCTCGAGCAGTACTTC
TRBJ1-1 TRBV12-3/TRBV12-4 - - CASSLGTKAFF TGTGCCAGCAGTTTGGGCACTAAAGCTTTCTTT
TRBJ2-5 TRBV20-1 few TRBD2 CSARDERGQETQYF TGCAGTGCTAGAGATGAGCGGGGGCAGGAGACCCAGTACTTC
TRBJ2-5 TRBV10-3 - - CAISDGDYTDTQYFGPGTQYF -
TRBJ2-7 TRBV20-1 - - CSAGLAHLGTNEQYF TGCAGTGCTGGCCTAGCCCATCTTGGCACCAACGAGCAGTACTTC
TRBJ1-1 TRBV12-3/TRBV12-4 few TRBD1 CASSLLLQGAWGNTEAFF TGTGCCAGCAGTTTACTCCTCCAGGGGGCATGGGGGAACACTGAAGCTTTCTTT
TRBJ1-4 TRBV10-3 few TRBD1 CAISEQGVEKLFF TGTGCCATCAGTGAACAGGGGGTTGAAAAACTGTTTTTT
TRBJ2-3 TRBV6-6 - - CASSYKAADTQYF TGTGCCAGCAGTTACAAAGCAGCAGATACGCAGTATTTT
TRBJ1-1 TRBV12-3/TRBV12-4 - TRBD1 CASRPRGLFFTEAFF TGTGCCAGCAGACCCAGGGGGCTCTTCTTCACTGAAGCTTTCTTT
TRBJ1-4 TRBV28 few - CASSSYTRGNEKLFF TGTGCCAGCAGTTCCTATACCAGGGGAAATGAAAAACTGTTTTTT
TRBJ2-1 TRBV5-1 many - CASSLVGNNEQFF TGCGCCAGCAGCTTGGTAGGGAACAATGAGCAGTTCTTC
TRBJ2-3 TRBV9 - TRBD1 CASSVAVDRGPTDTQYF TGTGCCAGCAGCGTAGCTGTGGACAGGGGGCCCACAGATACGCAGTATTTT
TRBJ1-2 TRBV12-3/TRBV12-4 few TRBD1 CANQGTDGYTF TGTGCCAACCAGGGGACAGATGGCTACACCTTC
TRBJ2-2 TRBV27 few - CASSPYMRDGELFF TGTGCCAGCAGTCCATATATGAGAGACGGGGAGCTGTTTTTT
TRBJ2-7 TRBV7-9 many - CASSSDSTTNEQYF TGTGCCAGCAGCTCGGACTCAACCACCAACGAGCAGTACTTC
TRBJ1-2 TRBV10-2 few - CASSGGNPLDYGYTF TGCGCCAGCAGTGGAGGGAATCCCCTTGACTATGGCTACACCTTC
TRBJ2-5 TRBV10-2 - - CASSDSSDPWRETQYF TGCGCCAGCAGTGATAGTTCCGACCCCTGGAGGGAGACCCAGTACTTC
TRBJ2-5 TRBV27 once - CASSLSIGYRETQYF TGTGCCAGCAGTTTATCGATCGGTTACCGAGAGACCCAGTACTTC
TRBJ1-1 TRBV13 - - CASSILDSMNTEAFF TGTGCCAGCAGCATCTTGGACAGTATGAACACTGAAGCTTTCTTT
TRBJ1-2 TRBV20-1 - - CSARAPGNYGYTF TGCAGTGCTAGAGCCCCGGGAAACTATGGCTACACCTTC
TRBJ1-2 TRBV20-1 few TRBD1 CSASGTGGSNYGYTF TGCAGTGCCTCCGGGACAGGGGGTTCTAACTATGGCTACACCTTC
TRBJ2-1 TRBV24-1 many - CATSDLTSNEQFF TGTGCCACCAGTGATTTGACTAGCAATGAGCAGTTCTTC
TRBJ2-1 TRBV30 - - CARNRGTINNEQFF TGTGCCCGGAACCGAGGGACAATCAACAATGAGCAGTTCTTC
TRBJ2-1 TRBV20-1 - - CSAREGQINEQFF TGCAGTGCTAGAGAGGGGCAAATCAATGAGCAGTTCTTC
TRBJ2-4 TRBV20-1 few TRBD1 CSASDRGVLLAKNIQYF TGCAGTGCCTCTGACAGGGGCGTGCTCCTAGCCAAAAACATTCAGTACTTC
TRBJ1-6 TRBV10-2 - TRBD1 CASSESRGTAYYNSPLHF TGCGCCAGCAGTGAGTCCCGGGGGACAGCCTACTATAATTCACCCCTCCACTTT
TRBJ2-3 TRBV27 - TRBD2 CASSLRAGGVLTSTDTQYF TGTGCCAGCAGTTTACGAGCGGGGGGGGTGCTGACTAGCACAGATACGCAGTATTTT
TRBJ2-5 TRBV24-1 few - CATSDFGAYLRDEQYF TGTGCCACCAGTGATTTTGGCGCTTACTTGCGGGATGAGCAGTACTTC
TRBJ2-1 TRBV6-2/TRBV6-3 few TRBD2 CASKGGRDNEQFF TGTGCCAGCAAAGGCGGGAGAGACAATGAGCAGTTCTTC
TRBJ2-7 TRBV12-3/TRBV12-4 few TRBD2 CASSRTSGRDNEQYF TGTGCCAGCAGCAGGACTAGCGGGAGGGACAATGAGCAGTACTTC
TRBJ1-5 TRBV27 - - CASSLSPGQPQHF TGTGCCAGCAGTTTATCGCCCGGGCAGCCCCAGCATTTT
TRBJ2-5 TRBV5-1 few - CASSLGPGGLYQETQYF TGCGCCAGCAGCTTGGGCCCCGGGGGACTGTACCAAGAGACCCAGTACTTC
TRBJ1-1 TRBV27 few - CASSFGQGYTEAFF TGTGCCAGCAGTTTTGGGCAGGGGTACACTGAAGCTTTCTTT
TRBJ2-5 TRBV28 few TRBD2 CASSYPLAGGAETQYF TGTGCCAGCAGTTACCCTCTAGCGGGAGGGGCTGAGACCCAGTACTTC
TRBJ2-1 TRBV20-1 - TRBD2 CSAFHLIAGGQFF TGCAGTGCTTTCCACCTAATAGCGGGAGGGCAGTTCTTC
TRBJ2-3 TRBV6-2/TRBV6-3 few TRBD2 CASSYVSGGFTDTQYF TGTGCCAGCAGTTACGTTAGCGGGGGGTTCACAGATACGCAGTATTTT
TRBJ2-5 TRBV28 many TRBD2 CASSSGTSGKETQYF TGTGCCAGCAGTTCCGGGACTAGCGGCAAAGAGACCCAGTACTTC
TRBJ1-2 TRBV6-1 - - CATRDGSYGYTF TGTGCCACCCGGGACGGATCCTATGGCTACACCTTC
TRBJ2-1 TRBV20-1 - - CSARAGSFGNEQFF TGCAGTGCTAGAGCGGGATCGTTCGGAAATGAGCAGTTCTTC
TRBJ2-3 TRBV11-2 - - CASSFEGGLADTQYF TGTGCCAGCAGCTTCGAGGGGGGCCTCGCAGATACGCAGTATTTT
TRBJ2-5 TRBV6-1 - - CASSEQGSWQYF TGTGCCAGCAGTGAACAGGGCTCGTGGCAGTACTTC
TRBJ2-5 TRBV2 - - CASSDRSGKETQYF TGTGCCAGCAGTGACAGGTCAGGGAAAGAGACCCAGTACTTC
TRBJ1-5 TRBV20-1 - - CSAREGGLSNQPQHF TGCAGTGCTAGAGAGGGGGGTCTGAGCAATCAGCCCCAGCATTTT
TRBJ2-3 TRBV7-2 - TRBD2 CASSLGASLATDTQYF TGTGCCAGCAGCTTAGGGGCTTCACTAGCGACAGATACGCAGTATTTT